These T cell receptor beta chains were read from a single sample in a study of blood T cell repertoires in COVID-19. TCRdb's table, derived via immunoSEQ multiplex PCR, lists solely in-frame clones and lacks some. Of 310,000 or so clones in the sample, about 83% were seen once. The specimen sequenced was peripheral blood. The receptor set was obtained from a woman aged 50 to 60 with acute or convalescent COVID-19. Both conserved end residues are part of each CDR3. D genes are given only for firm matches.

CDR3 protein: CASSAPGLSYEQYF
J gene: TRBJ2-7
V gene: TRBV5-1
D gene: .

CDR3 protein: CASSRSGQGRSDEKLFF
J gene: TRBJ1-4
V gene: TRBV4-1
D gene: TRBD1

CDR3 protein: CAWSTGVTTEAFF
J gene: TRBJ1-1
V gene: TRBV30
D gene: .

CDR3 protein: CASSKTGETEAFF
J gene: TRBJ1-1
V gene: TRBV12-3/TRBV12-4
D gene: TRBD1

CDR3 protein: CASRAEDGYTF
J gene: TRBJ1-2
V gene: TRBV9
D gene: .

CDR3 protein: CASRVLAGVYEQFF
J gene: TRBJ2-1
V gene: TRBV5-1
D gene: TRBD2

CDR3 protein: CATSTSGRAGELFF
J gene: TRBJ2-2
V gene: TRBV24-1
D gene: TRBD2

CDR3 protein: CASSFRPTEQPQHF
J gene: TRBJ1-5
V gene: TRBV28
D gene: .

CDR3 protein: CATSDLPWTSGSLPDTQYF
J gene: TRBJ2-3
V gene: TRBV24-1
D gene: TRBD2

CDR3 protein: CASTLTGSNEQFF
J gene: TRBJ2-1
V gene: TRBV11-2
D gene: .

CDR3 protein: CASSARDRGNYGYTF
J gene: TRBJ1-2
V gene: TRBV5-4
D gene: TRBD1

CDR3 protein: CASSFGQREAFF
J gene: TRBJ1-1
V gene: TRBV5-1
D gene: .

CDR3 protein: CASSRQGSPNYEQYF
J gene: TRBJ2-7
V gene: TRBV6-2/TRBV6-3
D gene: TRBD1

CDR3 protein: CAISARLGLAGTNTGELFF
J gene: TRBJ2-2
V gene: TRBV10-3
D gene: TRBD2

CDR3 protein: CASSQDYSGADTQYF
J gene: TRBJ2-3
V gene: TRBV4-2
D gene: .

CDR3 protein: CASSPLGGDQPQHF
J gene: TRBJ1-5
V gene: TRBV18
D gene: .

CDR3 protein: CASTGLAGAYEQYF
J gene: TRBJ2-7
V gene: TRBV6-5
D gene: TRBD2

CDR3 protein: CASSLVSVEQYF
J gene: TRBJ2-7
V gene: TRBV5-5
D gene: .

CDR3 protein: CASSQAPGQASYEQYF
J gene: TRBJ2-7
V gene: TRBV4-2
D gene: TRBD1

CDR3 protein: CASSRGEGVTNEQFF
J gene: TRBJ2-1
V gene: TRBV9
D gene: .

CDR3 protein: CAWSEPPGQGWNTEAFF
J gene: TRBJ1-1
V gene: TRBV30
D gene: TRBD1

CDR3 protein: CASSLVLAGSETQYF
J gene: TRBJ2-5
V gene: TRBV5-4
D gene: .

CDR3 protein: CATRGSGTDTQYF
J gene: TRBJ2-3
V gene: TRBV24-1
D gene: .

CDR3 protein: CASSGEPNQPQHF
J gene: TRBJ1-5
V gene: TRBV5-1
D gene: .

CDR3 protein: CASPRRDWGEQYF
J gene: TRBJ2-7
V gene: TRBV23-1
D gene: .

CDR3 protein: CASSLGLAGVKNTGELFF
J gene: TRBJ2-2
V gene: TRBV11-3
D gene: TRBD2

CDR3 protein: CASSVQGGMNIQYF
J gene: TRBJ2-4
V gene: TRBV11-2
D gene: .

CDR3 protein: CASSVTGTGGFGSNSPLHF
J gene: TRBJ1-6
V gene: TRBV5-1
D gene: TRBD1

CDR3 protein: CASSPPGTGFSLNTEAFF
J gene: TRBJ1-1
V gene: TRBV7-9
D gene: TRBD1

CDR3 protein: CASSRDRVYGYTF
J gene: TRBJ1-2
V gene: TRBV16
D gene: TRBD1

CDR3 protein: CASSPHALTGMNTEAFF
J gene: TRBJ1-1
V gene: TRBV18
D gene: .

CDR3 protein: CASSPQYPTNEKLFF
J gene: TRBJ1-4
V gene: TRBV6-6
D gene: .

CDR3 protein: CASVGNPGAEAFF
J gene: TRBJ1-1
V gene: TRBV2
D gene: .

CDR3 protein: CAWSGGTGASGNTEAFF
J gene: TRBJ1-1
V gene: TRBV30
D gene: TRBD1

CDR3 protein: CAWRGTGGSAEQFF
J gene: TRBJ2-1
V gene: TRBV30
D gene: TRBD1

CDR3 protein: CASTKGNRQGPTFF
J gene: TRBJ2-1
V gene: TRBV9
D gene: TRBD1